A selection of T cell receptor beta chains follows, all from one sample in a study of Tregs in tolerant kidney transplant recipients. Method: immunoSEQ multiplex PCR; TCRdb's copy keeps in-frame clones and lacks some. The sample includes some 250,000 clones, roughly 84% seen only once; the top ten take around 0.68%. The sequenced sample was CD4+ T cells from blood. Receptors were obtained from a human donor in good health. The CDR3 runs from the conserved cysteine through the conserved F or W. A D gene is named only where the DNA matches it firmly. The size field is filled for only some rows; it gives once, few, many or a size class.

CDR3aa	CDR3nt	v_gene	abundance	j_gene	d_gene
CASSLVPGDSPLHF	TGTGCCAGCAGCTTGGTGCCAGGGGATTCACCCCTCCACTTT	TRBV5-5	-	TRBJ1-6	-
CASSSLKGIGTEAFF	TGTGCCAGCAGCTCCCTAAAGGGGATTGGTACTGAAGCTTTCTTT	TRBV11-2	-	TRBJ1-1	-
CASSSGGGALQPQHF	TGTGCCAGCAGCAGCGGTGGGGGGGCCCTTCAGCCCCAGCATTTT	TRBV7-9	-	TRBJ1-5	-
CASTIEVDSDYGYTF	TGTGCCAGCACCATTGAGGTGGACAGTGACTATGGCTACACCTTC	TRBV6-1	-	TRBJ1-2	-
CASSMRGPNTEAFF	TGTGCCAGTAGTATGCGGGGGCCGAACACTGAAGCTTTCTTT	TRBV19	-	TRBJ1-1	-
CASRRTSGMGEQYF	TGTGCCAGCAGGAGAACTAGCGGGATGGGCGAGCAGTACTTC	TRBV28	-	TRBJ2-7	TRBD2
CASSLARRTAYTGELFF	TGTGCCAGCAGCTTGGCGAGGCGGACAGCGTACACCGGGGAGCTGTTTTTT	TRBV5-6	few	TRBJ2-2	-
CASSLDGQGRGTQYF	TGCGCCAGCAGCTTGGATGGGCAGGGTCGGGGGACCCAGTACTTC	TRBV5-1	-	TRBJ2-5	-
CASRTPGTGTKAQYF	TGTGCCAGCAGAACCCCCGGGACGGGTACGAAGGCGCAGTATTTT	TRBV6-5	-	TRBJ2-3	-
CASSLLGGTNTEAFF	TGCGCCAGCAGCTTGCTAGGGGGCACGAACACTGAAGCTTTCTTT	TRBV5-1	-	TRBJ1-1	TRBD1
CASSRGGGNEQFF	TGTGCCAGCAGCCGGGGCGGCGGTAATGAGCAGTTCTTC	TRBV11-3	-	TRBJ2-1	-
CASSRVYNQPQHF	TGTGCCAGTAGCAGGGTATACAATCAGCCCCAGCATTTT	TRBV19	-	TRBJ1-5	-
CASSLGVAKNIQYF	TGTGCCAGCAGCTTGGGTGTAGCCAAAAACATTCAGTACTTC	TRBV5-4	-	TRBJ2-4	-
CASSVAFPSTDTQYF	TGTGCCAGCAGCGTAGCTTTCCCTAGCACAGATACGCAGTATTTT	TRBV9	-	TRBJ2-3	-
CASRGGPGETQYF	TGCGCCAGCAGAGGTGGGCCCGGGGAGACCCAGTACTTC	TRBV5-1	-	TRBJ2-5	-
CASSLQGYEQYF	TGTGCCAGCAGCTTACAAGGCTACGAGCAGTACTTC	TRBV11-2	-	TRBJ2-7	-
CASRRGEGELFF	TGTGCCAGTAGACGGGGGGAAGGTGAGCTGTTTTTT	TRBV19	once	TRBJ2-2	TRBD2
CASSPGHPSGANVLTF	TGTGCCAGCAGCCCGGGACACCCCTCTGGGGCCAACGTCCTGACTTTC	TRBV5-4	-	TRBJ2-6	-
CASRPDTTSTDTQYF	TGTGCCAGCAGACCAGACACTACTAGCACAGATACGCAGTATTTT	TRBV2	-	TRBJ2-3	-
CASSTSGLYEQYF	TGTGCCAGTAGTACCTCGGGCTTGTACGAGCAGTACTTC	TRBV19	few	TRBJ2-7	-
CASSFTGANYGYTF	TGCGCCAGCAGCTTCACAGGGGCTAACTATGGCTACACCTTC	TRBV4-1	-	TRBJ1-2	TRBD1
CAWSVRLGSYNEQFF	TGTGCCTGGAGTGTACGGCTTGGCTCCTACAATGAGCAGTTCTTC	TRBV30	-	TRBJ2-1	-
CAWRKEVNTEAFF	TGTGCCTGGCGAAAAGAGGTGAACACTGAAGCTTTCTTT	TRBV30	-	TRBJ1-1	-
CASSYPIAGGHSYEQFF	TGTGCCAGCAGTTATCCCATAGCGGGGGGGCATTCCTATGAGCAGTTCTTC	TRBV2	few	TRBJ2-1	TRBD2
CASSTGEGNEKLFF	TGCGCCAGCAGCACGGGGGAGGGTAATGAAAAACTGTTTTTT	TRBV5-1	-	TRBJ1-4	-
CASSLVAGTDSLHF	TGCGCCAGCAGCTTGGTGGCGGGTACGGATTCCCTCCACTTT	TRBV5-1	once	TRBJ1-6	-
CASSPPGTGNTEAFF	TGTGCCAGCAGCCCCCCCGGGACAGGGAACACTGAAGCTTTCTTT	TRBV7-9	-	TRBJ1-1	TRBD1
CASNEVDLNYGYTF	TGTGCCAGCAACGAGGTGGACCTAAACTATGGCTACACCTTC	TRBV4-2	-	TRBJ1-2	-
CASSKVRGQGDSRQPQHF	TGTGCCAGCAGCAAAGTCCGTGGACAGGGAGATTCAAGACAGCCCCAGCATTTT	TRBV21-1	-	TRBJ1-5	-
CASSWSQRTSGNTIYF	TGCGCCAGCAGCTGGTCACAGAGAACCTCTGGAAACACCATATATTTT	TRBV5-1	-	TRBJ1-3	-
CASSPAPSSYNEQFF	TGTGCCAGCAGCCCAGCTCCAAGCTCCTACAATGAGCAGTTCTTC	TRBV7-9	-	TRBJ2-1	-
CASSSGPTSGYQETQYF	TGTGCCAGCAGTAGTGGTCCTACTAGCGGTTACCAAGAGACCCAGTACTTC	TRBV5-4	-	TRBJ2-5	TRBD2
CAPGGSGNTIYF	TGTGCCCCGGGGGGCTCTGGAAACACCATATATTTT	TRBV7-9	-	TRBJ1-3	-
CASSYGIQGANEQYF	TGTGCCAGCAGTTACGGGATACAGGGGGCCAACGAGCAGTACTTC	TRBV6-5	-	TRBJ2-7	TRBD1
CASSLKPVSGSGETQYF	TGCGCCAGCAGCCTTAAGCCTGTTAGCGGGAGTGGGGAGACCCAGTACTTC	TRBV4-1	-	TRBJ2-5	TRBD2
CASSRTPHRQETQYF	TGTGCCAGTAGTAGGACCCCCCACAGGCAAGAGACCCAGTACTTC	TRBV19	-	TRBJ2-5	-
CASSLGLADTQYF	TGTGCCAGCAGCTTAGGACTAGCAGATACGCAGTATTTT	TRBV7-3	-	TRBJ2-3	TRBD2
CASSQSQMYRWGGEKLFF	TGCGCCAGCAGCCAATCACAAATGTACAGGTGGGGGGGAGAAAAACTGTTTTTT	TRBV4-1	-	TRBJ1-4	-
CASSTGGVKSSNSPLHF	TGTGCCAGTAGTACAGGGGGCGTGAAATCCTCTAATTCACCCCTCCACTTT	TRBV19	-	TRBJ1-6	TRBD1
CASSLGPRALISGNTIYF	TGTGCCAGCAGCTTGGGGCCCAGAGCGTTGATCAGTGGAAACACCATATATTTT	TRBV5-6	-	TRBJ1-3	-
CASSSGTGGGEQYF	TGTGCCAGCAGTTCCGGGACAGGGGGAGGTGAGCAGTACTTC	TRBV6-1	-	TRBJ2-7	TRBD1
CASSYQLHEAFF	TGTGCCAGCAGCTACCAGTTGCATGAAGCTTTCTTT	TRBV5-8	-	TRBJ1-1	-
CASSPDRGYEQYF	TGTGCTAGCAGTCCTGACAGGGGCTACGAGCAGTACTTC	TRBV7-7	-	TRBJ2-7	TRBD1
CASSPFERLMNTGELFF	TGCGCCAGCAGCCCCTTCGAACGACTAATGAACACCGGGGAGCTGTTTTTT	TRBV4-1	-	TRBJ2-2	-
CASTQGRGYQPQHF	TGTGCCAGTACCCAAGGGAGGGGGTATCAGCCCCAGCATTTT	TRBV19	-	TRBJ1-5	-